Following are 9 T cell receptor beta chains from one sample sequenced in a study of radiation and T cells in renal cell carcinoma. Generated by immunoSEQ multiplex PCR, the TCRdb table keeps only in-frame clones and is missing some. Of about 170,000 clones listed, 88% are singletons. Time point in this sample: blood 4 weeks post-SBRT, at nephrectomy. Specified treatment: 15 Gy SBRT to primary tumor, nephrectomy 4 weeks later. Here the sequenced sample was blood, taken from a patient whose treatment included radiotherapy and nephrectomy. Receptors originate from a woman in her 50s with renal cell carcinoma.

The chain carries TRBV9 and TRBJ2-5; 14 bases align to TRBD2. Per the germline V gene, CDR1 is SGDLS and CDR2 is YYNGEE. After removal of 0 bases from V and 5 bases from J, the junction contained 9 bases not matched to a gene. This CDR3 contains 18 residues. CDR3 sequence: CASSVGWTSGGTKETQYF. The CDR3 DNA reads as TGTGCCAGCAGCGTAGGCTGGACTAGCGGGGGGACGAAGGAGACCCAGTACTTC.

A word on this clone: The junction departs from germline at one end; a sequencing error may be responsible. At the DNA level, this CDR3 is encoded by other sequences in the same sample as well. The chain has TRBV29-1 and TRBJ1-1; 9 nucleotides match TRBD1. The CDR3 runs 13 residues. Germline lookup yields CDR1 SQVTM and CDR2 ANQGSEA. CDR3 bases: TGTAGCGTTGACGGGACAGGGTCCGGGGAAGCTTTCTTT. It is translated as CSVDGTGSGEAFF.

J is TRBJ2-6 and V is TRBV4-1; D not resolved. Germline V CDR1 and CDR2: MGHRA, YSYEKL. The CDR3 runs 15 residues. V gave up 1 base and J gave up 2 bases, with 6 bases separating them. The CDR3 loop is CASSQGTAGANVLTF. The DNA of the CDR3 is TGCGCCAGCAGCCAAGGCACAGCTGGGGCCAACGTCCTGACTTTC.

This clone has a single count. V and J are TRBV19 and TRBJ1-1; D is possibly TRBD1 (5 bases). The CDR3 consists of 14 residues. Trimming left V 5 bases short and J 0 bases short, with 10 bases between. In germline, CDR1 is LNHDA, CDR2 SQIVND (reference sequence). CDR3 sequence: CASSHDRLNTEAFF. The CDR3 nucleotides read TGTGCCAGTAGTCATGACAGACTGAACACTGAAGCTTTCTTT.

The sample holds one count of this clone. The V and J genes are TRBV2 and TRBJ2-2; 11 bases line up with TRBD1. CDR1 and CDR2 from the germline V gene are SNHLY and FYNNEI. This CDR3 comprises 16 residues. V shed 6 bases, J shed 6 bases, and the junction held 9 bases outside the gene matches. The DNA of the CDR3 is TGTGCCAGCAGGTTGGACAGGGGGCGCGGTCCCGGGGAGCTGTTTTTT. Translation gives CASRLDRGRGPGELFF.

V is TRBV7-9 and J is TRBJ2-2, with TRBD2 as a possible D gene (7 bases). Trimming removed 1 base at V and 3 bases at J, with 9 bases between. The CDR3 extends over 15 amino acids. Germline CDR1 and CDR2: SEHNR and FQNEAQ (reference sequence). Written as DNA, the CDR3 is TGTGCCAGCAGCTTAGGCGGGGGCCACACCGGGGAGCTGTTTTTT. Translating it yields CASSLGGGHTGELFF.

The V gene is TRBV9, the J gene TRBJ2-5, with D tentatively TRBD2 (6 bases). The CDR3 sequence is 16 residues long. Germline-derived CDR1 and CDR2 are SGDLS and YYNGEE. V lost 4 bases and J lost 4, with 20 bases in between. The CDR3, as DNA: TGTGCCAGCAGCTCCCGCGGGGCGGACCTGGGAGAGACCCAGTACTTC. This gives the protein CASSSRGADLGETQYF.

The CDR3 DNA reads TGCAGTGCTAGCAACTACGAGCAGTACTTC. Protein product: CSASNYEQYF. The rearrangement links TRBV20-1 to TRBJ2-7; no firm D call. The V gene lost 3 bases and the J gene lost 3 bases, with 3 bases spanning the gap. Germline V lookup: CDR1 DFQATT, CDR2 SNEGSKA (reference sequence). The CDR3 loop spans 10 amino acids.

This clone was seen ten or more times. The chain joins TRBV2 to TRBJ2-5; 9 bases line up with TRBD1. The CDR3 sequence is 15 residues long. V was pared by 7 bases and J by 4 bases, with 10 bases of the junction left unmatched. In germline, CDR1 is SNHLY, CDR2 FYNNEI. CDR3 sequence (DNA): TGTGCCAGCAACGAGGACAGGGGAGGGAGAGAGACCCAGTACTTC. This codes for CASNEDRGGRETQYF.